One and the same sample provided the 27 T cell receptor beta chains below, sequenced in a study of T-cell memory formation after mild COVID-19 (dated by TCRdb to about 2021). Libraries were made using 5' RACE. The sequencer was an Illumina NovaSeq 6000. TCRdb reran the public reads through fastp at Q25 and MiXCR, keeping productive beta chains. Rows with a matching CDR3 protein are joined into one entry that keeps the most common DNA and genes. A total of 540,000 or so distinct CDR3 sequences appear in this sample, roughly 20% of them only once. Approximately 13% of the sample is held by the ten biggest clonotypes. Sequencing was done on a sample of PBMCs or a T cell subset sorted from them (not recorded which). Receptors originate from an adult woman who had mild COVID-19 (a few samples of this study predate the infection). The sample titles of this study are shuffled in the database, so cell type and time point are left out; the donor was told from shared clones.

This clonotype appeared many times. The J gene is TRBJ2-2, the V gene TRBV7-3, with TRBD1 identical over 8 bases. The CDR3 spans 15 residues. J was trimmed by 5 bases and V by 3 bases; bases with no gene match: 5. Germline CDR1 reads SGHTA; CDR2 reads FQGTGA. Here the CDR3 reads CASSFQGAGTGELFF. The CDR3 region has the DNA TGTGCCAGCAGCTTCCAGGGGGCCGGAACCGGGGAGCTGTTTTTT.

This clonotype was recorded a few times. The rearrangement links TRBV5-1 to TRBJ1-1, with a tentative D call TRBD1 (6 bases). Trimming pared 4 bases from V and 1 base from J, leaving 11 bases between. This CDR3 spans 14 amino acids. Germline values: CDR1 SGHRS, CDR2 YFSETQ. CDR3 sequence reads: CASSPARGNTEAFF. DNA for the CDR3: TGCGCCAGCAGCCCGGCCAGGGGGAACACTGAAGCTTTCTTT.

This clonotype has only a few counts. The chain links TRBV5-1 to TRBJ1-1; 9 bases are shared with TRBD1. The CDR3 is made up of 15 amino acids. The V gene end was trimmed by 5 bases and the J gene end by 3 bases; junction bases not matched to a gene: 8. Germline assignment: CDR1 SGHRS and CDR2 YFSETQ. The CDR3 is CASSHGTGNDTEAFF. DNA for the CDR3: TGCGCCAGCAGTCATGGGACAGGGAACGACACTGAAGCTTTCTTT.

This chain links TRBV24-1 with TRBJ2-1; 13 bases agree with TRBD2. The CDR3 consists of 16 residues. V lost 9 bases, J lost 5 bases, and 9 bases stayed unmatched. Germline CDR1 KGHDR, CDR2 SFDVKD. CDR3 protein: CATGTSGTGRDNEQFF. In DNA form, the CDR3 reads TGTGCCACCGGGACTAGCGGGACTGGACGGGACAATGAGCAGTTCTTC.

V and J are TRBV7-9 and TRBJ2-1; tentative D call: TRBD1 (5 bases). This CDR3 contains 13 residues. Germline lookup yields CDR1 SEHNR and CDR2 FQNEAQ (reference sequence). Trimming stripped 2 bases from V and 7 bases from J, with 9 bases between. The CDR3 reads CASSLRGRNEQFF. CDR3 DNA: TGTGCCAGCAGCTTAAGGGGCAGGAATGAGCAGTTCTTC. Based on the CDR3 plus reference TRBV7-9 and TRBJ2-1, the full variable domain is DTGVSQNPRHKITKRGQNVTFRCDPISEHNRLYWYRQTLGQGPEFLTYFQNEAQLEKSRLLSDRFSAERPKGSFSTLEIQRTEQGDSAMYLCASSLRGRNEQFFGPGTRLTVL.

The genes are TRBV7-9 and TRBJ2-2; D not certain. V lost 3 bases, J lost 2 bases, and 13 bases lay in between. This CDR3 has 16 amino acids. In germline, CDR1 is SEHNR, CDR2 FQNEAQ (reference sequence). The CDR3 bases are TGTGCCAGCAGCTTGCCCCAGTGGGGTAACACCGGGGAGCTGTTTTTT. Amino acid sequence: CASSLPQWGNTGELFF.

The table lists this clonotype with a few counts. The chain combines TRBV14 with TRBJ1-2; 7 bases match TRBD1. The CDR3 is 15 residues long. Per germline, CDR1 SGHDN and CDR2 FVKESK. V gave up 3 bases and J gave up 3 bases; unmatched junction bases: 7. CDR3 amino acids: CASSQDRFGDYGYTF. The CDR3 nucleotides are TGTGCCAGCAGCCAGGACAGGTTCGGGGACTATGGCTACACCTTC.

As DNA, the CDR3 is TGTGCCAGCAGCCCGCAGACAGGGGTAGAGCAGTACTTC. This translates into CASSPQTGVEQYF. V and J are TRBV7-2 and TRBJ2-7; 8 bases are a match to TRBD1. The CDR3 has 13 residues. With V trimmed by 5 bases and J by 7 bases, 7 bases remained unmatched. Germline V gene lookup returns CDR1 SGHTA and CDR2 FQGNSA. Full variable domain (rest looked up from reference TRBV7-2 and TRBJ2-7): GAGVSQSPSNKVTEKGKDVELRCDPISGHTALYWYRQSLGQGLEFLIYFQGNSAPDKSGLPSDRFSAERTGGSVSTLTIQRTQQEDSAVYLCASSPQTGVEQYFGPGTRLTVT.

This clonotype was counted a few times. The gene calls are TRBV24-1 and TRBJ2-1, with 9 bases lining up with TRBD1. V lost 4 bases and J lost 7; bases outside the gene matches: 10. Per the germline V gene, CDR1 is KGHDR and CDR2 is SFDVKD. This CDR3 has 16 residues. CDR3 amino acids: CATSDRTGTGKNEQFF. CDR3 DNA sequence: TGTGCCACCAGTGACCGAACCGGGACAGGGAAAAATGAGCAGTTCTTC.

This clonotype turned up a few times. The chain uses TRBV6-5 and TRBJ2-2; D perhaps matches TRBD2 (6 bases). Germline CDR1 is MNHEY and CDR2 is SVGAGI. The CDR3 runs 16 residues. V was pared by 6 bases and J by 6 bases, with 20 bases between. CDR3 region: CASSPRAGYRPGELFF. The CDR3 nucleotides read TGTGCCAGCAGCCCCAGGGCGGGGTATAGGCCCGGGGAGCTGTTTTTT.

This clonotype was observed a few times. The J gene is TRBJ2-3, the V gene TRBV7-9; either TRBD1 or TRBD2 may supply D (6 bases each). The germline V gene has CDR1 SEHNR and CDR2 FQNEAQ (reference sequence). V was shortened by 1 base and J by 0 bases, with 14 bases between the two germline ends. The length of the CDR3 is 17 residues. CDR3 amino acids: CASSLEWKGGSTDTQYF. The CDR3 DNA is TGTGCCAGCAGCTTAGAATGGAAAGGGGGGAGCACAGATACGCAGTATTTT.

CDR3 sequence: CASSLAGFYEQYF. In DNA form, the CDR3 reads TGTGCCAGCAGTTTAGCGGGGTTCTACGAGCAGTACTTC. The J gene is TRBJ2-7, the V gene TRBV12-3 or TRBV12-4; no clear D gene. CDR3 length: 13 residues. The ends were cut back, 0 bases at V and 3 bases at J, with 6 bases in the middle.

CDR3 in amino acids: CASSQVSGVSYNEQFF. CDR3 in DNA: TGTGCCAGCAGCCAAGTGTCGGGTGTCTCCTACAATGAGCAGTTCTTC. The rearrangement links TRBV4-2 to TRBJ2-1, with D unclear. With 1 base removed from V and 0 bases from J, the gap between germline ends came to 10 bases. Germline loops: CDR1 LGHNA, CDR2 YNFKEQ. This CDR3 spans 16 amino acids.

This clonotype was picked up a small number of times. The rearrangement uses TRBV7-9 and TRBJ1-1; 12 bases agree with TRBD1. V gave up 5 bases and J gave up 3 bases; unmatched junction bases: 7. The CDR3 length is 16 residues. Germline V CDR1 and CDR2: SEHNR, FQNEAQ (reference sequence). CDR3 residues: CASSPGTGGADTEAFF. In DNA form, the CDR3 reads TGTGCCAGCAGCCCAGGGACAGGGGGCGCGGACACTGAAGCTTTCTTT.

CDR3 residues: CASRPSGNTIYF. Here the CDR3 DNA reads TGTGCCAGCCGTCCCTCTGGAAACACCATATATTTT. The V call is TRBV19, the J call TRBJ1-3; D remains ambiguous. Germline CDR1 LNHDA, CDR2 SQIVND (reference sequence). The CDR3 totals 12 residues. V lost 9 bases, J lost 0 bases, and 6 bases lay in between.

The CDR3 reads CSARSTRRREQYF. The CDR3 nucleotides are TGCAGTGCTAGAAGCACCAGAAGGAGAGAGCAGTACTTC. The chain has TRBV20-1 and TRBJ2-7; D gene unclear. This CDR3 is 13 amino acids long. Trimming removed 2 bases from V and 7 bases from J, with 15 bases in between. Germline V gene data show CDR1 as DFQATT and CDR2 as SNEGSKA (reference sequence).

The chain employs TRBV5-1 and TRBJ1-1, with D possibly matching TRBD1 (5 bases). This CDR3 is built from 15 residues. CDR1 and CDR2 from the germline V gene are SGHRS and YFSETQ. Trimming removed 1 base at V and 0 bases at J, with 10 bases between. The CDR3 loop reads CASSLQGRLNTEAFF. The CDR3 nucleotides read TGCGCCAGCAGCTTGCAGGGACGCCTGAACACTGAAGCTTTCTTT. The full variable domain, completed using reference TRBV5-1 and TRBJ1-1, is KAGVTQTPRYLIKTRGQQVTLSCSPISGHRSVSWYQQTPGQGLQFLFEYFSETQRNKGNFPGRFSGRQFSNSRSEMNVSTLELGDSALYLCASSLQGRLNTEAFFGQGTRLTVV.

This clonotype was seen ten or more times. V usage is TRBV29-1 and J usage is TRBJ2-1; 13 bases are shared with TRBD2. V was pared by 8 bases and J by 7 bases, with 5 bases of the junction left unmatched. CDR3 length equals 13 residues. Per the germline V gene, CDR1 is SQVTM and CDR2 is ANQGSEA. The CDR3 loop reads CSLRTSGSNEQFF. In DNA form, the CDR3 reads TGCAGCCTACGGACTAGCGGGAGTAATGAGCAGTTCTTC.

CDR3 protein: CASSAGALGGETQYF. Written as DNA, the CDR3 is TGTGCCAGCAGCGCGGGGGCCCTCGGGGGGGAGACCCAGTACTTC. J is TRBJ2-5 and V is TRBV9; TRBD2 might be the D (7 bases). The CDR3 extends over 15 amino acids. CDR1 and CDR2 (germline): SGDLS, YYNGEE. Between the trimmed V and J ends, which lost 3 bases and 5 bases, there was a span of 17 bases.

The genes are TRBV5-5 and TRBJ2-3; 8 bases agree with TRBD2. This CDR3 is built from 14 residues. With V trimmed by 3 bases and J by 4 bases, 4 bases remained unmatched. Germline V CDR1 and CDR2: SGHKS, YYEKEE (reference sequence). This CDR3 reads CASSSLAAPDTQYF. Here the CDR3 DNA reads TGTGCCAGCAGCTCACTAGCGGCCCCAGATACGCAGTATTTT.

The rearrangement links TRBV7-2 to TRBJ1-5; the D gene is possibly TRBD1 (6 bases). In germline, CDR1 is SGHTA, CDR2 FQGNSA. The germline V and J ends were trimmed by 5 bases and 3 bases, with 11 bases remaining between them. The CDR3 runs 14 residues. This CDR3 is CASSTQGFNQPQHF. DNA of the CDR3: TGTGCCAGCAGCACCCAGGGGTTCAATCAGCCCCAGCATTTT.

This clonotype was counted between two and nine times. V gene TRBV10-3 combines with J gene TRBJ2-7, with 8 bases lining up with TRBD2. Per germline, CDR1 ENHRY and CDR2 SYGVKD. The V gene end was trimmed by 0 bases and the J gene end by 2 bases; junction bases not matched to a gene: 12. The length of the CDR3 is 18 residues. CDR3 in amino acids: CAISESKGVAGQPYEQYF. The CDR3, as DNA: TGTGCCATCAGTGAGTCGAAAGGTGTAGCGGGGCAACCCTACGAGCAGTACTTC.

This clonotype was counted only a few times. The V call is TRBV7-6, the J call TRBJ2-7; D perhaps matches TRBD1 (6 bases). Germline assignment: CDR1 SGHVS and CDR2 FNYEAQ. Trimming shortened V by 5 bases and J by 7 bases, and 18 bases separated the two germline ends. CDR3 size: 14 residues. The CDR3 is CASSQSTGLGEQYF. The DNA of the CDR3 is TGTGCCAGCAGCCAATCTACAGGGTTGGGGGAGCAGTACTTC.

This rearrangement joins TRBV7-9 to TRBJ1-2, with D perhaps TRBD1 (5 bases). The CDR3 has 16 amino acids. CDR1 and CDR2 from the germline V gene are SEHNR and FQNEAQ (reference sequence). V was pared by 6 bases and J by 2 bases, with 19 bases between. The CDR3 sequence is CASSDLGGTENYGYTF. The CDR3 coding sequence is TGTGCCAGCAGTGACCTCGGCGGGACGGAGAACTATGGCTACACCTTC.

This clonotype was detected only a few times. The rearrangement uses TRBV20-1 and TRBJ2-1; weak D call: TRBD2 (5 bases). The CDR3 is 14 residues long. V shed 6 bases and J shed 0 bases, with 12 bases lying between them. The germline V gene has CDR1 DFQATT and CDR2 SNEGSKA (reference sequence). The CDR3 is CSADRGTSYNEQFF. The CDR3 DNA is TGCAGTGCCGACCGGGGAACCTCCTACAATGAGCAGTTCTTC.

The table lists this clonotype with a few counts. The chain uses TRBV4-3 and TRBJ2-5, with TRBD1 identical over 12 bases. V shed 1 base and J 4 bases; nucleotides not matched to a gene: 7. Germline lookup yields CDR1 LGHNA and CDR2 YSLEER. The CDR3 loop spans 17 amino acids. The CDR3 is CASSQVTGTGGLETQYF. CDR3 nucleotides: TGCGCCAGCAGCCAAGTTACCGGGACAGGGGGCCTAGAGACCCAGTACTTC.

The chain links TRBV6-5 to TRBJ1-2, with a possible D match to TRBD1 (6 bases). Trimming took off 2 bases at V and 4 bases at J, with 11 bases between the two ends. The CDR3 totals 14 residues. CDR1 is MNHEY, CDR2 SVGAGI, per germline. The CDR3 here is CASSYEGVGYGYTF. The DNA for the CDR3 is TGTGCCAGCAGTTACGAGGGGGTTGGCTATGGCTACACCTTC.